This TCR beta chain emerged from a study of regulatory T cells in long-lasting Graves disease. Study-wide results and limits: Those with persistent disease had in common more public clonotypes (about 3,000) than new patients (about 970).

The V and J ends lost 7 bases and 8 bases, in that order; junction bases with no gene match: 6. The CDR3 contains 13 residues. Germline CDR1 reads MDHEN; CDR2 reads SYDVKM. At least ten counts were recorded for this clonotype. The antigen remains unidentified. Sample time point: newly diagnosed GD, antithyroid drugs for less than 3 months. Extracted PBMC RNA gave rise to the TCR library. Investigators prepared the TCR beta libraries by applying iRepertoire HTBI primers and Arm-PCR of CDR3 regions. In the authors' workflow: Looking across samples, the authors found 55 to 70 TRBV and approximately 13 TRBJ segments. TCRdb re-called the multiplex PCR reads through MiXCR, storing one row per CDR3 protein. Clone size and V and J calls follow TCRdb, not the original study. The table shows some 350,000 distinct CDR3 sequences, with about a sixth occurring only once. In addition, the sample was reused for a study of T cells in Graves' hyperthyroidism and ophthalmopathy. That study adds: Those with hyperthyroidism were 18 to 65 years old, newly diagnosed, and ill for under 2 months. Uncontrolled infection, other autoimmune disease, pregnancy or lactation barred patients from enrollment.

The sample consisted of peripheral blood mononuclear cells (PBMCs), taken at new diagnosis, from a patient treated with antithyroid drugs. This receptor was taken from a woman between 18 and 29 years old with Graves disease. The gene calls are TRBV28 and TRBJ2-4; TRBD1 matches 9 bases. The CDR3 DNA reads TGTGCCAGCACCCGACAGGGGGAACACATTCAGTACTTC. Translated, it gives CASTRQGEHIQYF.